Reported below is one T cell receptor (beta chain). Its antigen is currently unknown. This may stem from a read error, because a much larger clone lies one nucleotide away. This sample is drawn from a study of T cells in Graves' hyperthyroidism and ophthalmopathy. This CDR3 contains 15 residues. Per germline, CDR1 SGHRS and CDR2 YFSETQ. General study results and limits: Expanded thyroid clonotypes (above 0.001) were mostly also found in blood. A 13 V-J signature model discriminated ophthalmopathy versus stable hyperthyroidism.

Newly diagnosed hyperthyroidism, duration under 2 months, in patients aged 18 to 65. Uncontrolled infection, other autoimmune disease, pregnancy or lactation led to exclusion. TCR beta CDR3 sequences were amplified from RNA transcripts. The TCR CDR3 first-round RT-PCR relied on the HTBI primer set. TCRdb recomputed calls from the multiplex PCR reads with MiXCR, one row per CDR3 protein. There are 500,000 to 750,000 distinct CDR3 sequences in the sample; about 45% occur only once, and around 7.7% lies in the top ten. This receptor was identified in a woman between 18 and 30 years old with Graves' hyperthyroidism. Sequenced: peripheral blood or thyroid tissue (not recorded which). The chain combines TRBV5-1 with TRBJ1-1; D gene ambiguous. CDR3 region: CASSLEYMGFTGAFF. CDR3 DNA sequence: TGCGCCAGCAGCTTGGAATATATGGGGTTCACTGGAGCTTTCTTT. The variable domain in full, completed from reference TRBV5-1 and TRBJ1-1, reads KAGVTQTPRYLIKTRGQQVTLSCSPISGHRSVSWYQQTPGQGLQFLFEYFSETQRNKGNFPGRFSGRQFSNSRSEMNVSTLELGDSALYLCASSLEYMGFTGAFFGQGTRLTVV.